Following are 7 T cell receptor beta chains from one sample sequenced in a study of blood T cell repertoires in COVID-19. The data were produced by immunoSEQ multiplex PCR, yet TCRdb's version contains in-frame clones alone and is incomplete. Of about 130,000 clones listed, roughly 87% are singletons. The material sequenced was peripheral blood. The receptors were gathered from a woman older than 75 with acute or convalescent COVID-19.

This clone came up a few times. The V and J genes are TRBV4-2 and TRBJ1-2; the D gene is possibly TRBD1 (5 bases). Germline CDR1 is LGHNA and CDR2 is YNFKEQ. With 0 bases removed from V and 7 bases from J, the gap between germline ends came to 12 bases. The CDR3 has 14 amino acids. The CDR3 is CASSQDSGVGGYTF. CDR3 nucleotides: TGTGCCAGCAGCCAAGACTCGGGGGTGGGTGGCTACACCTTC.

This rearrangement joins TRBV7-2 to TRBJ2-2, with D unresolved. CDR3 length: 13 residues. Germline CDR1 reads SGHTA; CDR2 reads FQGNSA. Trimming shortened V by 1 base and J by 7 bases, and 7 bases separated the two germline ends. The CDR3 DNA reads TGTGCCAGCAGCTTAGGCGGTAGCGGGGAGCTGTTTTTT. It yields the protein CASSLGGSGELFF.

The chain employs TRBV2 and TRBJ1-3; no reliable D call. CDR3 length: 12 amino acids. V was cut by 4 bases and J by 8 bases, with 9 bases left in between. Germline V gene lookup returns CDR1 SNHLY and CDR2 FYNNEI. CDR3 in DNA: TGTGCCAGCAGTGTCTTGAGAGACACCATATATTTT. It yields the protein CASSVLRDTIYF.

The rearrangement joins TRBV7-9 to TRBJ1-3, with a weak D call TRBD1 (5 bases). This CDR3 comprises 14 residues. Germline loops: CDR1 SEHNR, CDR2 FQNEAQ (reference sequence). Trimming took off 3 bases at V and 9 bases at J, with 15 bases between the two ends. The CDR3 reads CASSLMAGSSTIYF. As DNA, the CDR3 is TGTGCCAGCAGCTTGATGGCAGGGTCGAGCACCATATATTTT.

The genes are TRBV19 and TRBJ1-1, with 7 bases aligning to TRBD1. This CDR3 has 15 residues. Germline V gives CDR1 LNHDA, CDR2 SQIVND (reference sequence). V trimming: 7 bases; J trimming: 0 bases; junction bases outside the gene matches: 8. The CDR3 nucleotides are TGTGCCAGTAACCCCAGGGACAGATTGAACACTGAAGCTTTCTTT. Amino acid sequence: CASNPRDRLNTEAFF.

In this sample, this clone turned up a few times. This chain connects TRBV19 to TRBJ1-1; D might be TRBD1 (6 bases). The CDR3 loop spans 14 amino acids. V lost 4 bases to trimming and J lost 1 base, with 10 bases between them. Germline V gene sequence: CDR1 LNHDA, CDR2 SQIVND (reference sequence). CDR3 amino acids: CASSTGHPNTEAFF. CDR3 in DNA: TGTGCCAGTAGTACGGGACACCCGAACACTGAAGCTTTCTTT.

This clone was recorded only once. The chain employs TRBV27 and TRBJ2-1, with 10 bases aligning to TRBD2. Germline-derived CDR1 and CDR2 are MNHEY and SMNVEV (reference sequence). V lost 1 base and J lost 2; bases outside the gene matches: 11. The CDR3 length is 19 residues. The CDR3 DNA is TGTGCCAGCAGTTTATTACGCCTGCCGGGACTAGCGACCTACAATGAGCAGTTCTTC. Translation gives CASSLLRLPGLATYNEQFF.